Sequencing of this T cell receptor beta chain was carried out in a study of blood T cell repertoires in COVID-19. Per the original methods: Amplification of reference gene primers was used by the study to estimate nucleated cell counts. Data came from immunoSEQ multiplex PCR; TCRdb stores just in-frame clones and leaves some out. V and J calls and clone size are given by that table; D and trimming were obtained from the DNA. This repertoire shows hundreds of thousands of clones, 80% to 90% found once; its top ten account for roughly 2.3%. The V gene lost 3 bases and the J gene lost 4 bases, with 15 bases spanning the gap. The V gene's germline CDR1 is SNHLY and CDR2 FYNNEI. The CDR3 totals 15 residues.

V is TRBV2 and J is TRBJ1-2; D is ambiguous. Sequencing input: PBMCs or T cells enriched from blood (not recorded which). This TCR was sampled from a woman between 18 and 29 years old who had recovered from COVID-19. The CDR3: CASSDIFGAIYGYTF. The CDR3, as DNA: TGTGCCAGCAGTGACATCTTTGGAGCGATCTATGGCTACACCTTC.